The rows below give T cell receptor beta chains drawn from one sample of a study of blood T cell repertoires in COVID-19. Sequenced by immunoSEQ multiplex PCR; TCRdb stores in-frame clones only, minus some. The sample carries roughly 78,000 clones, 80% recorded once. Sequenced input: peripheral blood. The receptors were gathered from a man aged 50 to 59 with COVID-19, enrolled during active disease. Each CDR3 is given with its conserved first and last residue. Fields, in order: clone size, V gene, D gene, J gene, CDR3 length, CDR3 protein, CDR3 DNA. The D gene is left open where the match is weak. Rows give clone size only sometimes, using once, few, many, or a class for an expanded clone.

abundance: few
v_gene: TRBV28
d_gene: TRBD1
j_gene: TRBJ2-5
len: 13
CDR3aa: CASSDPGGETQYF
CDR3nt: TGTGCCAGCAGTGACCCAGGGGGAGAGACCCAGTACTTC

abundance: .
v_gene: TRBV6-1
d_gene: TRBD1
j_gene: TRBJ2-2
len: 19
CDR3aa: CASSARPGQGAPRTGELFF
CDR3nt: TGTGCCAGCAGTGCGCGACCGGGACAGGGGGCGCCGCGGACCGGGGAGCTGTTTTTT

abundance: .
v_gene: TRBV30
d_gene: .
j_gene: TRBJ1-4
len: 13
CDR3aa: CAWTKHLNEKLFF
CDR3nt: TGTGCCTGGACCAAGCATCTGAATGAAAAACTGTTTTTT

abundance: .
v_gene: TRBV19
d_gene: TRBD1
j_gene: TRBJ1-1
len: 18
CDR3aa: CASRREDRGLLMNTEAFF
CDR3nt: TGTGCCAGTAGGAGGGAGGACAGGGGTCTTCTCATGAACACTGAAGCTTTCTTT

abundance: medium-sized
v_gene: TRBV2
d_gene: .
j_gene: TRBJ1-5
len: 14
CDR3aa: CASRPPEGAKPQHF
CDR3nt: TGTGCCAGCAGACCCCCGGAGGGTGCGAAGCCCCAGCATTTT

abundance: .
v_gene: TRBV30
d_gene: .
j_gene: TRBJ1-5
len: 13
CDR3aa: CAWSVSPPEPQHF
CDR3nt: TGTGCCTGGAGTGTGAGCCCTCCGGAGCCCCAGCATTTT

abundance: .
v_gene: TRBV7-2
d_gene: TRBD2
j_gene: TRBJ2-7
len: 17
CDR3aa: CASSLAGTSGSPYEQYF
CDR3nt: TGTGCCAGCAGCTTAGCGGGGACTAGCGGGAGTCCCTACGAGCAGTACTTC

abundance: .
v_gene: TRBV11-2
d_gene: .
j_gene: TRBJ2-3
len: 14
CDR3aa: CASSLGTTADTQYF
CDR3nt: TGTGCCAGCAGCTTAGGGACGACAGCAGATACGCAGTATTTT

abundance: .
v_gene: TRBV27
d_gene: .
j_gene: TRBJ2-3
len: 15
CDR3aa: CASSLGSVGTDTQYF
CDR3nt: TGTGCCAGCAGTTTAGGTAGTGTCGGCACAGATACGCAGTATTTT

abundance: .
v_gene: TRBV27
d_gene: .
j_gene: TRBJ1-1
len: 12
CDR3aa: CASRRTPLEAFF
CDR3nt: TGTGCCAGCAGACGAACACCGCTTGAAGCTTTCTTT

abundance: .
v_gene: TRBV9
d_gene: .
j_gene: TRBJ2-7
len: 14
CDR3aa: CASSVGRGGYEQYF
CDR3nt: TGTGCCAGCAGCGTAGGTCGGGGAGGCTACGAGCAGTACTTC

abundance: .
v_gene: TRBV6-5
d_gene: TRBD2
j_gene: TRBJ2-2
len: 15
CDR3aa: CASRVAGWNTGELFF
CDR3nt: TGTGCCAGCAGAGTAGCGGGATGGAACACCGGGGAGCTGTTTTTT

abundance: .
v_gene: TRBV18
d_gene: .
j_gene: TRBJ1-1
len: 13
CDR3aa: CASFVTMNTEAFF
CDR3nt: TGTGCCAGTTTTGTAACAATGAACACTGAAGCTTTCTTT

abundance: .
v_gene: TRBV4-2
d_gene: TRBD1
j_gene: TRBJ1-2
len: 14
CDR3aa: CASSSGQGSYGYTF
CDR3nt: TGTGCCAGCAGCTCGGGACAGGGGTCCTATGGCTACACCTTC

abundance: once
v_gene: TRBV7-6
d_gene: TRBD1
j_gene: TRBJ2-5
len: 15
CDR3aa: CASSFATGGLETQYF
CDR3nt: TGTGCCAGCAGCTTCGCCACAGGGGGCTTAGAGACCCAGTACTTC

abundance: .
v_gene: TRBV6-5
d_gene: TRBD2
j_gene: TRBJ2-1
len: 14
CDR3aa: CASSYSTTGGEQFF
CDR3nt: TGTGCCAGCAGTTACTCGACAACGGGAGGTGAGCAGTTCTTC

abundance: .
v_gene: TRBV7-8
d_gene: TRBD2
j_gene: TRBJ2-3
len: 18
CDR3aa: CASSILAGAPGPADTQYF
CDR3nt: TGTGCCAGCAGCATCCTAGCGGGAGCCCCGGGCCCCGCAGATACGCAGTATTTT

abundance: .
v_gene: TRBV28
d_gene: .
j_gene: TRBJ2-1
len: 15
CDR3aa: CASSPIGARGNEQFF
CDR3nt: TGTGCCAGCAGCCCCATAGGGGCCCGGGGGAATGAGCAGTTCTTC

abundance: .
v_gene: TRBV6-4
d_gene: .
j_gene: TRBJ2-2
len: 15
CDR3aa: CASAKWPSSTGELFF
CDR3nt: TGTGCCAGCGCCAAATGGCCGTCTTCCACCGGGGAGCTGTTTTTT

abundance: .
v_gene: TRBV5-1
d_gene: TRBD1
j_gene: TRBJ1-1
len: 15
CDR3aa: CASSSQGAGNTEAFF
CDR3nt: TGCGCCAGCAGCTCTCAGGGGGCAGGTAACACTGAAGCTTTCTTT

abundance: .
v_gene: TRBV6-5
d_gene: .
j_gene: TRBJ1-5
len: 13
CDR3aa: CASSPSGRQPQHF
CDR3nt: TGTGCCAGCAGCCCGAGTGGGCGTCAGCCCCAGCATTTT

abundance: .
v_gene: TRBV14
d_gene: .
j_gene: TRBJ1-2
len: 16
CDR3aa: CASSPGMGYQNYGYTF
CDR3nt: TGTGCCAGCAGCCCAGGGATGGGCTATCAGAACTATGGCTACACCTTC

abundance: .
v_gene: TRBV3-1/TRBV3-2
d_gene: TRBD2
j_gene: TRBJ2-2
len: 16
CDR3aa: CASSRMTSGSSGELFF
CDR3nt: TGTGCCAGCAGTCGGATGACTAGCGGGAGTTCCGGGGAGCTGTTTTTT

abundance: .
v_gene: TRBV7-2
d_gene: .
j_gene: TRBJ2-1
len: 14
CDR3aa: CASSLGYRNNEQFF
CDR3nt: TGTGCCAGCAGCTTAGGATACAGAAACAATGAGCAGTTCTTC

abundance: .
v_gene: TRBV10-3
d_gene: .
j_gene: TRBJ2-1
len: 16
CDR3aa: CAISGRSGVINNEQFF
CDR3nt: TGTGCCATCAGTGGTAGGTCGGGAGTGATAAACAATGAGCAGTTCTTC

abundance: .
v_gene: TRBV14
d_gene: .
j_gene: TRBJ2-2
len: 13
CDR3aa: CASSQAVHGELFF
CDR3nt: TGTGCCAGCAGCCAAGCGGTCCACGGGGAGCTGTTTTTT

abundance: few
v_gene: TRBV6-5
d_gene: TRBD2
j_gene: TRBJ2-7
len: 15
CDR3aa: CASSSRTRSAYEQYF
CDR3nt: TGTGCCAGCAGTTCGAGGACTAGATCCGCCTACGAGCAGTACTTC

abundance: few
v_gene: TRBV6-1
d_gene: .
j_gene: TRBJ2-7
len: 14
CDR3aa: CASSEQTGLGEQYF
CDR3nt: TGTGCCAGCAGTGAACAGACAGGTTTGGGAGAGCAGTACTTC

abundance: .
v_gene: TRBV2
d_gene: TRBD1
j_gene: TRBJ2-7
len: 16
CDR3aa: CASTIAPGQVAYEQYF
CDR3nt: TGTGCCAGCACAATAGCTCCGGGACAGGTTGCCTACGAGCAGTACTTC

abundance: .
v_gene: TRBV6-6
d_gene: .
j_gene: TRBJ1-4
len: 14
CDR3aa: CASSYWPRNEKLFF
CDR3nt: TGTGCCAGCAGTTACTGGCCGCGGAATGAAAAACTGTTTTTT

abundance: .
v_gene: TRBV7-9
d_gene: .
j_gene: TRBJ2-7
len: 13
CDR3aa: CASIGDPSYEQYF
CDR3nt: TGTGCCAGCATCGGGGATCCCTCCTACGAGCAGTACTTC

abundance: .
v_gene: TRBV7-9
d_gene: TRBD2
j_gene: TRBJ2-2
len: 11
CDR3aa: CAGRETGELFF
CDR3nt: TGTGCAGGGAGGGAAACCGGGGAGCTGTTTTTT

abundance: .
v_gene: TRBV9
d_gene: TRBD1
j_gene: TRBJ2-2
len: 16
CDR3aa: CASSPRTGGVDGELFF
CDR3nt: TGTGCCAGCAGCCCTCGGACAGGGGGCGTTGACGGGGAGCTGTTTTTT

abundance: once
v_gene: TRBV29-1
d_gene: .
j_gene: TRBJ2-7
len: 13
CDR3aa: CSVGQHSTYEQYF
CDR3nt: TGCAGCGTCGGACAGCATTCTACCTACGAGCAGTACTTC

abundance: once
v_gene: TRBV27
d_gene: .
j_gene: TRBJ2-7
len: 13
CDR3aa: CASSSTWEREQYF
CDR3nt: TGTGCCAGCAGCTCTACCTGGGAGCGCGAGCAGTACTTC

abundance: .
v_gene: TRBV19
d_gene: .
j_gene: TRBJ1-2
len: 11
CDR3aa: CASREGYGYTF
CDR3nt: TGTGCCAGCCGGGAGGGCTATGGCTACACCTTC

abundance: .
v_gene: TRBV7-9
d_gene: .
j_gene: TRBJ2-7
len: 14
CDR3aa: CASSSSGHSYEQYF
CDR3nt: TGTGCCAGCAGCTCCTCGGGACACTCCTACGAGCAGTACTTC

abundance: .
v_gene: TRBV3-1/TRBV3-2
d_gene: .
j_gene: TRBJ2-7
len: 18
CDR3aa: CASSQVISGFKGPYEQYF
CDR3nt: TGTGCCAGCAGCCAAGTAATAAGCGGGTTTAAGGGCCCCTACGAGCAGTACTTC

abundance: .
v_gene: TRBV6-5
d_gene: .
j_gene: TRBJ1-6
len: 13
CDR3aa: CATGSSYNSPLHF
CDR3nt: TGTGCCACGGGGAGCTCCTATAATTCACCCCTCCACTTT

abundance: .
v_gene: TRBV4-3
d_gene: .
j_gene: TRBJ2-7
len: 15
CDR3aa: CASSQEARGAYEQYF
CDR3nt: TGCGCCAGCAGCCAAGAGGCCAGGGGCGCTTACGAGCAGTACTTC

abundance: few
v_gene: TRBV19
d_gene: TRBD2
j_gene: TRBJ2-1
len: 15
CDR3aa: CASSTLGGSRNEQFF
CDR3nt: TGTGCCAGTAGTACCCTCGGGGGGTCTAGAAATGAGCAGTTCTTC

abundance: .
v_gene: TRBV30
d_gene: TRBD2
j_gene: TRBJ2-5
len: 14
CDR3aa: CAWSERLAGETQYF
CDR3nt: TGTGCCTGGAGTGAACGACTAGCGGGGGAGACCCAGTACTTC

abundance: .
v_gene: TRBV6-5
d_gene: .
j_gene: TRBJ1-4
len: 15
CDR3aa: CASSYVRQGNEKLFF
CDR3nt: TGTGCCAGCAGTTACGTTCGGCAGGGAAATGAAAAACTGTTTTTT

abundance: .
v_gene: TRBV28
d_gene: .
j_gene: TRBJ1-5
len: 16
CDR3aa: CASSQTGRIGNQPQHF
CDR3nt: TGTGCCAGCAGTCAAACAGGGAGAATAGGCAATCAGCCCCAGCATTTT

abundance: .
v_gene: TRBV6-5
d_gene: TRBD1
j_gene: TRBJ2-7
len: 15
CDR3aa: CASSSVRTGAYEQYF
CDR3nt: TGTGCCAGCAGTTCAGTTCGGACAGGGGCTTACGAGCAGTACTTC

abundance: once
v_gene: TRBV20-1
d_gene: .
j_gene: TRBJ2-1
len: 11
CDR3aa: CSPLSYNEQFF
CDR3nt: TGCAGTCCCCTCTCCTACAATGAGCAGTTCTTC

abundance: .
v_gene: TRBV24-1
d_gene: TRBD1
j_gene: TRBJ2-7
len: 17
CDR3aa: CATSDPTPGQGFGEQYF
CDR3nt: TGTGCCACCAGTGACCCCACCCCGGGACAGGGGTTCGGGGAGCAGTACTTC

abundance: .
v_gene: TRBV27
d_gene: .
j_gene: TRBJ2-7
len: 15
CDR3aa: CASSFLGGISYEQYF
CDR3nt: TGTGCCAGCAGTTTTTTGGGCGGGATCTCCTACGAGCAGTACTTC

abundance: .
v_gene: TRBV19
d_gene: .
j_gene: TRBJ1-1
len: 13
CDR3aa: CASTYRDNTEAFF
CDR3nt: TGTGCCAGTACCTACAGGGATAACACTGAAGCTTTCTTT

abundance: .
v_gene: TRBV7-9
d_gene: TRBD1
j_gene: TRBJ2-1
len: 14
CDR3aa: CASSFYGQGNEQFF
CDR3nt: TGTGCCAGCAGCTTCTACGGACAGGGCAATGAGCAGTTCTTC

abundance: .
v_gene: TRBV5-1
d_gene: .
j_gene: TRBJ2-1
len: 14
CDR3aa: CASRSGSFRDEQFF
CDR3nt: TGCGCCAGCAGATCGGGGAGTTTTAGGGATGAGCAGTTCTTC

abundance: .
v_gene: TRBV18
d_gene: .
j_gene: TRBJ2-2
len: 12
CDR3aa: CASSNSGGELFF
CDR3nt: TGTGCCAGCTCAAACAGCGGCGGGGAGCTGTTTTTT

abundance: .
v_gene: TRBV28
d_gene: .
j_gene: TRBJ2-7
len: 13
CDR3aa: CASRRAPSYEQYF
CDR3nt: TGTGCCAGCAGAAGAGCACCTTCCTACGAGCAGTACTTC

abundance: .
v_gene: TRBV5-6
d_gene: TRBD1
j_gene: TRBJ1-5
len: 15
CDR3aa: CASTLGTVDNQPQHF
CDR3nt: TGTGCCAGCACCCTGGGGACAGTTGACAATCAGCCCCAGCATTTT